The 5 T cell receptor beta chains presented below share a single source sample, sequenced in a study of T cell therapy after organ transplantation. Libraries were prepared by immunoSEQ multiplex PCR; TCRdb keeps only in-frame clonotypes and omits some of them. The sample carries about 6,000 clones, about 74% recorded once. As for time point: 4-8 weeks after completion of therapy. What these receptors recognize is not known. The starting material was CD8+ T cells from blood, obtained after autologous CMV-specific T cell therapy. The receptors shown here come from a human patient who had received a solid organ transplant and had CMV disease. The T cells may partly be graft donor cells.

The CDR3 sequence is CASSVGRGVDTQYF. In DNA form, the CDR3 reads TGTGCCAGCAGCGTAGGCAGGGGGGTTGATACGCAGTATTTT. This chain links TRBV9 with TRBJ2-3; D might be TRBD1 (7 bases). Germline V CDR1 and CDR2: SGDLS, YYNGEE. Trimming cost V 0 bases and J 6 bases, with 11 bases left between them. This CDR3 has 14 amino acids.

The chain combines TRBV7-2 with TRBJ1-2; unclear D gene. This CDR3 spans 14 amino acids. Trimming took off 7 bases at V and 0 bases at J, with 12 bases between the two ends. The germline CDR1 and CDR2 sequences are SGHTA and FQGNSA. The CDR3 spells CASTIGGSNYGYTF. The CDR3 bases are TGTGCCAGCACCATTGGTGGCTCTAACTATGGCTACACCTTC.

The chain recombines TRBV5-5 with TRBJ1-5; TRBD1 is a possible D gene (6 bases). This CDR3 has 15 amino acids. The germline gives CDR1 SGHKS, CDR2 YYEKEE (reference sequence). V lost 4 bases to trimming and J lost 0 bases, with 11 bases between them. CDR3 nucleotides: TGTGCCAGCAGCCTTCAGGGGTATAGCAATCAGCCCCAGCATTTT. It codes for CASSLQGYSNQPQHF.

The chain joins TRBV27 to TRBJ2-2, with 7 bases lining up with TRBD2. Losses at the gene ends were 4 bases for V and 2 bases for J; bases not matched to a gene: 4. Per the germline V gene, CDR1 is MNHEY and CDR2 is SMNVEV (reference sequence). The CDR3 is 15 residues long. The CDR3 is CASSSRLANTGELFF. Here the CDR3 DNA reads TGTGCCAGCAGTTCTCGACTAGCAAACACCGGGGAGCTGTTTTTT.

A few counts support this clone. In DNA, the CDR3 is TGTGCCAGCACTGTCGCCGGGGAGCTGTTTTTT. Encoded protein: CASTVAGELFF. The J gene is TRBJ2-2, the V gene TRBV7-8, with D uncertain. Looked up from germline, CDR1 is SGHVS and CDR2 is FQNEAQ. CDR3 length: 11 residues. The germline V and J ends were trimmed by 7 bases and 6 bases, with 6 bases remaining between them.